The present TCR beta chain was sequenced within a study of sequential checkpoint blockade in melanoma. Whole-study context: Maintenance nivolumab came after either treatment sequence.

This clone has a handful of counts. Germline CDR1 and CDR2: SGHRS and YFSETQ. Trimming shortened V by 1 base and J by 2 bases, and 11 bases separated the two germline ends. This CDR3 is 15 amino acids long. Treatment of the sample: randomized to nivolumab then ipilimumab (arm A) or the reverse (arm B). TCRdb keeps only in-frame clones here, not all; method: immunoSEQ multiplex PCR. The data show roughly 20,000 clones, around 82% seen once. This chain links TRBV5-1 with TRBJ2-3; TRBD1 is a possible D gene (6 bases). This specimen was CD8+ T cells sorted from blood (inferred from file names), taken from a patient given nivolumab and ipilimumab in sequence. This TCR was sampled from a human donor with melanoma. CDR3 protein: CASSLSRGITDTQYF. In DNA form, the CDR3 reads TGCGCCAGCAGCTTGTCGAGGGGGATCACAGATACGCAGTATTTT. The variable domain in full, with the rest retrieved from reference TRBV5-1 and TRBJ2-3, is KAGVTQTPRYLIKTRGQQVTLSCSPISGHRSVSWYQQTPGQGLQFLFEYFSETQRNKGNFPGRFSGRQFSNSRSEMNVSTLELGDSALYLCASSLSRGITDTQYFGPGTRLTVL.